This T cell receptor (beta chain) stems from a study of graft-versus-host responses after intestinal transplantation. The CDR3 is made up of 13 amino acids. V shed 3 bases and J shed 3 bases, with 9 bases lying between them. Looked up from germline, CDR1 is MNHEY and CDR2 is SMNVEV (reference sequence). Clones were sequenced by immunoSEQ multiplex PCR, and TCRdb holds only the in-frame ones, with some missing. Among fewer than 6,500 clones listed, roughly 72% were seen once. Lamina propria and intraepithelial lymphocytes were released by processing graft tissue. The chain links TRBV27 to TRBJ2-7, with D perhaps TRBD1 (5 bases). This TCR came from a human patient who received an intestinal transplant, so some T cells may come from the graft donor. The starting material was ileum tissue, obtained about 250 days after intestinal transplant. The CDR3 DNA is TGTGCCAGCAGTTTCGGACACAGCTACGAGCAGTACTTC. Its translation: CASSFGHSYEQYF.